These 12 T cell receptor beta chains were all obtained from the same sample, sequenced in a study of T cell responses to AZD1222 COVID-19 vaccine. This table comes from immunoSEQ multiplex PCR, and its TCRdb copy is limited to in-frame clones, with some not included. The sample has about 97,000 clones, about 88% seen once. The sample was peripheral blood, taken on day 0 of AZD1222 vaccination. The receptors shown here come from an adult in good health.

The genes are TRBV7-2 and TRBJ1-2, with 8 bases lining up with TRBD1. In germline, CDR1 is SGHTA, CDR2 FQGNSA. V shed 6 bases, J shed 8 bases, and the junction held 23 bases outside the gene matches. The length of the CDR3 is 18 residues. The CDR3 sequence: CASRHDPGGAGGRDGYTF. The CDR3 region has the DNA TGTGCCAGCAGACATGACCCAGGGGGCGCGGGGGGGAGAGACGGCTACACCTTC.

The count of this clone is one. The chain combines TRBV7-8 with TRBJ1-5; 12 nucleotides align to TRBD1. V shed 6 bases, J shed 7 bases, and the junction held 7 bases outside the gene matches. The CDR3 has 15 amino acids. Germline loops: CDR1 SGHVS, CDR2 FQNEAQ. The CDR3 DNA follows: TGTGCCAGCAGTTTGGGACAGGGGGCCGGCCAGCCCCAGCATTTT. Amino acids: CASSLGQGAGQPQHF.

Only a few counts were recorded for this clone. The V call is TRBV5-1, the J call TRBJ1-1, with D tentatively TRBD1 (5 bases). The V gene lost 5 bases and the J gene lost 0 bases, with 11 bases spanning the gap. Looked up from germline, CDR1 is SGHRS and CDR2 is YFSETQ. The CDR3 consists of 14 residues. As DNA, the CDR3 is TGCGCCAGCAGTCGGACATTAATGAACACTGAAGCTTTCTTT. It specifies CASSRTLMNTEAFF.

The chain links TRBV11-3 to TRBJ1-1, with TRBD1 matching over 7 bases. The germline CDR1 and CDR2 sequences are SGHNT and YENEEA. Trimming took 5 bases from V and 0 from J; bases not matched to a gene: 9. The CDR3 length is 16 residues. CDR3 coding DNA: TGTGCCAGCAGCCCGAGACAGGGTCGAGTGAACACTGAAGCTTTCTTT. It yields the protein CASSPRQGRVNTEAFF.

V usage is TRBV2 and J usage is TRBJ1-4; D possibly corresponds to TRBD1 (5 bases). V was clipped by 5 bases and J by 2 bases, with 12 bases between them. Per germline, CDR1 SNHLY and CDR2 FYNNEI. CDR3 size: 15 residues. In DNA, the CDR3 is TGTGCCAGCAGTCCCCAGGGTGGGACTAATGAAAAACTGTTTTTT. Translation gives CASSPQGGTNEKLFF.

The chain is built from TRBV19 and TRBJ1-5; D is unresolved. The V and J ends lost 4 bases and 4 bases respectively, with 8 bases between them. In germline, CDR1 is LNHDA, CDR2 SQIVND (reference sequence). CDR3 length: 13 amino acids. CDR3 DNA sequence: TGTGCCAGTAGTAAGTCCAGAAATCAGCCCCAGCATTTT. Translating gives CASSKSRNQPQHF.

This sequence joins TRBV6-5 and TRBJ2-7; unclear D gene. V dropped 0 bases and J dropped 2 bases, with 8 bases sitting between them. This CDR3 has 14 amino acids. CDR1 is MNHEY and CDR2 is SVGAGI in the germline V gene. CDR3 amino acids: CASSYSAGTYEQYF. Written as DNA, the CDR3 is TGTGCCAGCAGTTACTCTGCCGGAACCTACGAGCAGTACTTC.

The chain joins TRBV12-3 or TRBV12-4 to TRBJ1-1; no clear D. V lost 2 bases to trimming and J lost 2 bases, with 3 bases between them. This CDR3 contains 12 residues. The DNA of the CDR3 is TGTGCCAGCAGTTTATACAACACTGAAGCTTTCTTT. Protein sequence: CASSLYNTEAFF.

The genes are TRBV28 and TRBJ1-2; 10 bases align to TRBD1. CDR1 is MDHEN and CDR2 is SYDVKM in the germline V gene. The CDR3 extends over 18 amino acids. J was trimmed by 8 bases and V by 6 bases; bases with no gene match: 21. The CDR3 DNA sequence: TGTGCCAGCAGCCGACCGGGACAGGGGCAACCCTTGCTGAGGGGCTACACCTTC. Translated: CASSRPGQGQPLLRGYTF.

This chain uses TRBV7-2 with TRBJ1-6; D is uncertain. The ends were cut back, 2 bases at V and 5 bases at J, with 7 bases in the middle. Germline loops: CDR1 SGHTA, CDR2 FQGNSA. This CDR3 contains 14 residues. The DNA of the CDR3 is TGTGCCAGCAGCTTATATCTGGATAATTCACCCCTCCACTTT. This sequence encodes CASSLYLDNSPLHF.

The genes are TRBV4-1 and TRBJ1-5; TRBD1 agrees at 10 bases. This CDR3 is 14 amino acids long. CDR1 is MGHRA, CDR2 YSYEKL, per germline. The V segment lost 4 bases and the J segment 9 bases; nucleotides outside the gene matches: 6. CDR3 bases: TGCGCCAGCAGCCGAGGGACAGGGGCGCCGCCCCAGCATTTT. This translates into CASSRGTGAPPQHF.

This rearrangement joins TRBV30 to TRBJ1-6; D gene ambiguous. CDR3 size: 15 residues. Germline CDR1 and CDR2: GTSNPN and SVGIG (reference sequence). Trimming shortened V by 0 bases and J by 0 bases, and 6 bases separated the two germline ends. CDR3 nucleotides: TGTGCCTGGAGTGTTGAGAGCTCCTATAATTCACCCCTCCACTTT. As protein: CAWSVESSYNSPLHF.